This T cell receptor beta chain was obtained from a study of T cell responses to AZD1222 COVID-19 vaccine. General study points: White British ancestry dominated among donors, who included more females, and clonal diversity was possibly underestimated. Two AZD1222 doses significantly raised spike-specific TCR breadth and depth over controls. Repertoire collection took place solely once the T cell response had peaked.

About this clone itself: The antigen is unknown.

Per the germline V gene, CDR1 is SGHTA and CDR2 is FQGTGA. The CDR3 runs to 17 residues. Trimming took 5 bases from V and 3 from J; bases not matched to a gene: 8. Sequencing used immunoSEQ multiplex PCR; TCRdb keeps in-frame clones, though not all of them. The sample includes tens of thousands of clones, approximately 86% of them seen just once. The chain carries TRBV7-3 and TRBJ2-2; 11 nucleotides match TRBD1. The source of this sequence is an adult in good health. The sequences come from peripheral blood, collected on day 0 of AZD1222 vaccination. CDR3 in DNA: TGTGCCAGCAGCAACGATAGGGACAGGGGGTACACCGGGGAGCTGTTTTTT. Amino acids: CASSNDRDRGYTGELFF.